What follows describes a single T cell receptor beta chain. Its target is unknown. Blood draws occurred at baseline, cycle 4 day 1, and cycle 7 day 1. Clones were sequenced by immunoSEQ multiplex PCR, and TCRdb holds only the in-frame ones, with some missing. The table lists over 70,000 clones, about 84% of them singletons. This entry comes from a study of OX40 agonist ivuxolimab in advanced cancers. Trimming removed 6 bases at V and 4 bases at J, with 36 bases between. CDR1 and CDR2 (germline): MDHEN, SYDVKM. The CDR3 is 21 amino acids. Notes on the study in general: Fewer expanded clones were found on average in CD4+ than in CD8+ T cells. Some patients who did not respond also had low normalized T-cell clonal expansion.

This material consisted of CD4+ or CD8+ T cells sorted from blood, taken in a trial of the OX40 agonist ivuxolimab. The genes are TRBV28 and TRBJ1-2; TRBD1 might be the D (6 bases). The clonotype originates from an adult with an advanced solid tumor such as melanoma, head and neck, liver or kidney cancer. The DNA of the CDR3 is TGTGCCAGCAGCCCCCGGGGTTTAGGTAAAAAAGACAGGCACAACCGCTATGGCTACACCTTC. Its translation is CASSPRGLGKKDRHNRYGYTF.